The clone carrying this TCR beta chain was recorded a few times. The sample is drawn from a study of T-cell memory formation after mild COVID-19. TCRdb ran MiXCR on the 5' RACE reads and lists one entry per CDR3 protein. The sample comprises 65,000 to 95,000 distinct CDR3 sequences, around 13% of which are singletons, and 41% rests with the top ten. Trimming took off 8 bases at V and 7 bases at J, with 9 bases between the two ends. The germline V gene encodes CDR1 SNHLY and CDR2 FYNNEI. The CDR3 loop spans 11 amino acids. The source material was PBMCs or a T cell subset sorted from them (not recorded which). The rearrangement uses TRBV2 and TRBJ1-5; possible D gene TRBD1, 5 bases. This receptor was identified in a man younger than 30 who had mild COVID-19 (a few samples of this study predate the infection). Cell type and time point are not known. The CDR3 DNA follows: TGTGCCAGCGGAGACAGCCAGCCCCAGCATTTT. It encodes CASGDSQPQHF. The full variable domain, its missing parts supplied by reference TRBV2 and TRBJ1-5, is EPEVTQTPSHQVTQMGQEVILRCVPISNHLYFYWYRQILGQKVEFLVSFYNNEISEKSEIFDDQFSVERPDGSNFTLKIRSTKLEDSAMYFCASGDSQPQHFGDGTRLSIL.